Shown below are 22 T cell receptor beta chains from a single sample sequenced in a study of naive and memory T cell subsets. Two oligonucleotides, mixed equimolar, formed the beta constant-region primer covering TRBC1 and TRBC2. Nested alpha and beta constant-region primers with the SP2 primer drove four PCR rounds on ligated cDNA. TCRdb reanalysed the UMI-ligation and nested PCR reads using MiXCR and keeps one entry per CDR3 protein. Counted here are roughly 97,000 distinct CDR3 sequences, about 15% occurring once; the ten biggest clones make up about 3%. These receptors' targets are unknown. Study observations and caveats: A few larger clonotypes appeared in naive repertoires, especially CD8, possibly memory cells re-expressing CD45RA.

Material for sequencing was naive CD8+ T cells from blood. The receptors were gathered from a human donor in good health.

The sample holds a few counts of this clonotype. V is TRBV12-3 or TRBV12-4 and J is TRBJ2-7, with a weak D call TRBD2 (6 bases). Trimming took 1 base from V and 3 from J, leaving 13 bases between them. This CDR3 has 15 amino acids. This CDR3 reads CASSLGSLADYEQYF. CDR3 nucleotide sequence: TGTGCCAGCAGTTTAGGGTCACTAGCAGACTACGAGCAGTACTTC.

This clonotype was seen more than once but under ten times. V is TRBV7-9 and J is TRBJ2-1; D is uncertain. The V end lost 7 bases, the J end lost 0 bases, and 10 bases lay between the germline ends. Germline V gene sequence: CDR1 SEHNR, CDR2 FQNEAQ (reference sequence). The CDR3 has 14 residues. In DNA, the CDR3 is TGTGCCAGCAACCCACTGAGCTCCTACAATGAGCAGTTCTTC. Translating gives CASNPLSSYNEQFF. Full variable domain (remainder filled in from reference TRBV7-9 and TRBJ2-1): DTGVSQNPRHKITKRGQNVTFRCDPISEHNRLYWYRQTLGQGPEFLTYFQNEAQLEKSRLLSDRFSAERPKGSFSTLEIQRTEQGDSAMYLCASNPLSSYNEQFFGPGTRLTVL.

This clonotype was recorded a few times. This chain connects TRBV29-1 to TRBJ2-7; 15 positions match TRBD2. Germline-derived CDR1 and CDR2 are SQVTM and ANQGSEA. The V gene end was trimmed by 7 bases and the J gene end by 6 bases; junction bases not matched to a gene: 7. This CDR3 comprises 14 residues. The CDR3 nucleotides read TGCAGCGCATTACCGGGACTAGCGGGAGGCGAGCAGTACTTC. This sequence encodes CSALPGLAGGEQYF.

In this sample, this clonotype turned up many times. This rearrangement joins TRBV5-6 to TRBJ2-4; D assignment may be TRBD1 or TRBD2 (5 bases each). Trimming removed 3 bases from V and 10 bases from J, with 11 bases in between. The V gene's germline CDR1 is SGHDT and CDR2 YYEEEE. The CDR3 spans 12 residues. The CDR3 loop is CASSYGANIQYF. The CDR3 region has the DNA TGTGCCAGCAGCTACGGGGCGAATATTCAGTACTTC.

There are many counts of this clonotype. The rearrangement joins TRBV19 to TRBJ2-1; D uncertain. This CDR3 region has 13 residues. With 4 bases removed from V and 6 bases from J, the gap between germline ends came to 10 bases. CDR1 and CDR2 from the germline V gene are LNHDA and SQIVND (reference sequence). The CDR3 bases are TGTGCCAGTAGTAGCTCAAACGGCAATGAGCAGTTCTTC. Its protein product is CASSSSNGNEQFF. The entire variable domain, with the rest obtained from reference TRBV19 and TRBJ2-1, is as follows: DGGITQSPKYLFRKEGQNVTLSCEQNLNHDAMYWYRQDPGQGLRLIYYSQIVNDFQKGDIAEGYSVSREKKESFPLTVTSAQKNPTAFYLCASSSSNGNEQFFGPGTRLTVL.

A few counts support this clonotype. This rearrangement joins TRBV7-9 to TRBJ2-1; D ambiguous. Germline V gene lookup returns CDR1 SEHNR and CDR2 FQNEAQ (reference sequence). CDR3 length: 13 amino acids. With 8 bases removed from V and 6 bases from J, the gap between germline ends came to 14 bases. The chain's CDR3 is CASGPANANEQFF. In DNA, the CDR3 is TGTGCCAGCGGACCCGCGAATGCCAATGAGCAGTTCTTC.

This clonotype was counted only a few times. The chain joins TRBV7-6 to TRBJ1-4; 9 bases map to TRBD1. V lost 5 bases and J lost 3; bases outside the gene matches: 19. Germline V gene sequence: CDR1 SGHVS, CDR2 FNYEAQ. The CDR3 consists of 20 residues. CDR3 coding DNA: TGTGCCAGCAGCCCGGACAGGGGCGGGTATCTCCGGATCCCTAATGAAAAACTGTTTTTT. Protein: CASSPDRGGYLRIPNEKLFF.

This clonotype was counted many times. This rearrangement joins TRBV9 to TRBJ1-1; perhaps TRBD1 as D (5 bases). There are 13 residues in the CDR3. Germline-derived CDR1 and CDR2 are SGDLS and YYNGEE. V was clipped by 1 base and J by 5 bases, with 9 bases between them. CDR3 nucleotides: TGTGCCAGCAGCGTAACGGAGGGGACTGAAGCTTTCTTT. Protein: CASSVTEGTEAFF.

The sample holds a few counts of this clonotype. The gene calls are TRBV4-1 and TRBJ2-7; D is ambiguous. This CDR3 contains 15 residues. The V end was cut by 3 bases, the J end by 2 bases, with 14 bases between. From germline, CDR1 is MGHRA and CDR2 YSYEKL. The CDR3 nucleotides read TGCGCCAGCAGCCAGTTCGCCCCGGGCGCCTACGAGCAGTACTTC. It yields the protein CASSQFAPGAYEQYF.

This clonotype was detected only a few times. This chain links TRBV7-3 with TRBJ1-1; D is ambiguous. The V and J ends lost 5 bases and 1 base respectively, with 14 bases between them. Germline V lookup: CDR1 SGHTA, CDR2 FQGTGA. This CDR3 contains 15 residues. The CDR3 sequence: CASSHNSMGNTEAFF. CDR3 in DNA: TGTGCCAGCAGCCACAACTCGATGGGGAACACTGAAGCTTTCTTT.

The chain joins TRBV4-2 to TRBJ2-7; D ambiguous. Germline V gene data show CDR1 as LGHNA and CDR2 as YNFKEQ. V lost 1 base to trimming and J lost 5 bases, with 9 bases between them. The CDR3 is 13 residues long. The CDR3 sequence is CASSQALWDEQYF. CDR3 in DNA: TGTGCCAGCAGCCAAGCCCTCTGGGACGAGCAGTACTTC.

This clonotype was found many times. The V call is TRBV6-6, the J call TRBJ1-5; D might be TRBD1 (5 bases). Germline CDR1 is MNHNY and CDR2 is SVGAGI (reference sequence). The CDR3 length is 15 residues. Trimming left V 2 bases short and J 7 bases short, with 15 bases between. CDR3 sequence: CASSYGGGASQPQHF. The CDR3 DNA reads as TGTGCCAGCAGTTACGGGGGTGGAGCTTCCCAGCCCCAGCATTTT.

Concerning this clonotype itself: A read error may account for a junction end that differs from germline. The chain carries TRBV10-3 and TRBJ2-3, with D perhaps given as TRBD1 or TRBD2 (5 bases each). This CDR3 is built from 12 residues. Germline lookup yields CDR1 ENHRY and CDR2 SYGVKD. The DNA for the CDR3 is TGTACCATCAGTGAGGGGCCAGATACGCAGTATTTT. It codes for CTISEGPDTQYF.

This clonotype came up many times. The chain uses TRBV7-9 and TRBJ2-5; 12 bases agree with TRBD2. This CDR3 is 15 amino acids long. CDR1 and CDR2 from the germline V gene are SEHNR and FQNEAQ (reference sequence). The V gene end was trimmed by 1 base and the J gene end by 3 bases; junction bases not matched to a gene: 0. The CDR3 region is CASSLGLAGEETQYF. CDR3 in DNA: TGTGCCAGCAGCTTAGGACTAGCGGGAGAAGAGACCCAGTACTTC.

The rearrangement links TRBV7-9 to TRBJ2-3, with D unresolved. The CDR3 consists of 13 residues. The V end lost 4 bases, the J end lost 2 bases, and 7 bases lay between the germline ends. In germline, CDR1 is SEHNR, CDR2 FQNEAQ (reference sequence). The CDR3 region is CASSSPTTDTQYF. The CDR3 DNA reads as TGTGCCAGCAGCTCCCCTACCACAGATACGCAGTATTTT.

V and J are TRBV3-1 and TRBJ2-1; 7 nucleotides align to TRBD2. CDR3 length: 15 amino acids. Trimming cost V 4 bases and J 3 bases; bases outside gene matches: 6. Germline loops: CDR1 LGHDT, CDR2 YNNKEL (reference sequence). This CDR3 reads CASSPPLAGYNEQFF. CDR3 DNA sequence: TGTGCCAGCAGCCCCCCTTTAGCGGGCTACAATGAGCAGTTCTTC.

This clonotype was recorded many times. V and J are TRBV6-6 and TRBJ1-3; the D gene is possibly TRBD1 (5 bases). Trimming left V 2 bases short and J 0 bases short, with 14 bases between. Germline CDR1 is MNHNY and CDR2 is SVGAGI (reference sequence). The CDR3 loop spans 17 amino acids. Here the CDR3 DNA reads TGTGCCAGCAGTTACCCCTGGGGCAGGAGCTCTGGAAACACCATATATTTT. It is translated as CASSYPWGRSSGNTIYF.

This clonotype occurred a few times. In nucleotides, the CDR3 is TGTGCCACCGGGCGAGGGACGGGACAGCCAGAGGTTTATAATTCACCCCTCCACTTT. Encoded protein: CATGRGTGQPEVYNSPLHF. The chain combines TRBV10-3 with TRBJ1-6; 7 nucleotides align to TRBD1. V lost 10 bases, J lost 4 bases, and 22 bases stayed unmatched. Germline-derived CDR1 and CDR2 are ENHRY and SYGVKD. This CDR3 is 19 amino acids long.

Regarding this clonotype: A clone one base away is much larger, so this may be a read error. The chain recombines TRBV5-1 with TRBJ2-3, with a weak D call TRBD1 (6 bases). Trimming took 0 bases from V and 4 from J, leaving 6 bases between them. The germline CDR1 and CDR2 sequences are SGHRS and YFSETQ. CDR3 size: 13 residues. The DNA of the CDR3 is TGCGCCAGCAGCTTGGAGGGGGCAGATACGCAGTATTTT. Its protein is CASSLEGADTQYF.

This clonotype showed up many times. This chain joins TRBV12-3 or TRBV12-4 and TRBJ2-7; D is unclear. V was clipped by 6 bases and J by 5 bases, with 8 bases between them. The CDR3 is 11 amino acids. CDR3: CASSSYNEQYF. CDR3 coding DNA: TGTGCCAGCAGCTCGTACAACGAGCAGTACTTC.

The rearrangement joins TRBV4-3 to TRBJ2-7; tentatively, D is TRBD1 or TRBD2 (5 bases each). The CDR3 has 14 residues. Germline V gene data show CDR1 as LGHNA and CDR2 as YSLEER. Trimming took 0 bases from V and 3 from J, leaving 9 bases between them. The CDR3 region is CASSQERDVYEQYF. The DNA of the CDR3 is TGCGCCAGCAGCCAAGAAAGGGACGTCTACGAGCAGTACTTC.

The chain recombines TRBV12-3 or TRBV12-4 with TRBJ2-1; D gene unclear. The CDR3 runs to 14 residues. Trimming stripped 4 bases from V and 0 bases from J, with 7 bases between. CDR3 sequence: CASSSRYSYNEQFF. CDR3 nucleotides: TGTGCCAGCAGTTCACGGTACTCCTACAATGAGCAGTTCTTC.